This TCR beta chain was found in a study of response to subunit inactivated influenza vaccine. Study observations and caveats: Each seasonal flu vaccination may recruit only limited new T cells, authors suggested.

In its sample, this clonotype was seen a few times. Antigen unknown. V was clipped by 7 bases and J by 4 bases, with 22 bases between them. Germline V gene sequence: CDR1 LNHNV, CDR2 YYDKDF (reference sequence). CDR3 length: 16 residues. One entry per CDR3 protein results from TCRdb running MiXCR on the RT-PCR reads. This table has 530,000 or so distinct CDR3 sequences, approximately 12% appearing once. This TCR was sampled from a man aged 45-60 years who received an inactivated influenza vaccine. The sequencing here drew on PBMCs from blood, taken on the day of vaccination. This chain uses TRBV15 with TRBJ1-1; D perhaps matches TRBD1 (5 bases). The CDR3 DNA sequence: TGTGCCACCAACCCTGGCCCAGGGAGAAGGATCACTGAAGCTTTCTTT. Translating gives CATNPGPGRRITEAFF.